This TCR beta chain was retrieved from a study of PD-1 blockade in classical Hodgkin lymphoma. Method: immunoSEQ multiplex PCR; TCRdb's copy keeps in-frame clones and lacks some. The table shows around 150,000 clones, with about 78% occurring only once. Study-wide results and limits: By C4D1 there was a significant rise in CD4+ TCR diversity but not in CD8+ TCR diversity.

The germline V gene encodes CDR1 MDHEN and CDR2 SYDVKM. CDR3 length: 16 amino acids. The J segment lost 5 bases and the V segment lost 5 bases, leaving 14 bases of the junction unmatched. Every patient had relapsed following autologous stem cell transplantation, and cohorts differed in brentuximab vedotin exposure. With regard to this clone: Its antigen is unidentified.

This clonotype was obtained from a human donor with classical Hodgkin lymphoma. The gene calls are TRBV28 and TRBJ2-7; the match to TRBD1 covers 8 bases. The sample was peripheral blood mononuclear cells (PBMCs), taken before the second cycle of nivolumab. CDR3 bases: TGTGCCAGCAGTATCGCCCACGGACAGGGTAGAAACGAGCAGTACTTC. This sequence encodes CASSIAHGQGRNEQYF. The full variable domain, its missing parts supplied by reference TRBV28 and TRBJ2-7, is DVKVTQSSRYLVKRTGEKVFLECVQDMDHENMFWYRQDPGLGLRLIYFSYDVKMKEKGDIPEGYSVSREKKERFSLILESASTNQTSMYLCASSIAHGQGRNEQYFGPGTRLTVT.